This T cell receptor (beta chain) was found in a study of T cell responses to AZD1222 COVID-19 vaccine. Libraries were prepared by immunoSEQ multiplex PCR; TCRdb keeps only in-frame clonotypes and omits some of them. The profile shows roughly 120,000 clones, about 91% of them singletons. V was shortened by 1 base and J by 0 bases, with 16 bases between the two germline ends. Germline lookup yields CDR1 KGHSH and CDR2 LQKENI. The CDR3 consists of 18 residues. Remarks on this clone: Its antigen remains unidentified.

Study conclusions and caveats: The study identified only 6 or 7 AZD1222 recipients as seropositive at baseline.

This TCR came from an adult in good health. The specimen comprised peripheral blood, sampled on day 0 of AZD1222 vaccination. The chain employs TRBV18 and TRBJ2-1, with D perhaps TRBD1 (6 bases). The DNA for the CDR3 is TGTGCCAGCTCACCACGTGGCAGGGGACGGTACTCCTACAATGAGCAGTTCTTC. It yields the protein CASSPRGRGRYSYNEQFF.